The 10 T cell receptor beta chains listed next were all sequenced from one sample in a study of technical replicates of blood from several donors. Generated by immunoSEQ multiplex PCR, the TCRdb table keeps only in-frame clones and is missing some. The sample has 80,000 to 100,000 clones, 90% to 97% seen once. The sequenced sample consisted of T cells isolated from PBMCs. All receptors come from a human donor in good health.

The chain couples TRBV7-6 to TRBJ2-7; 9 nucleotides line up with TRBD1. The CDR3 consists of 14 residues. The V gene's germline CDR1 is SGHVS and CDR2 FNYEAQ. With 5 bases clipped from V and 9 bases from J, the junction kept 11 bases outside the gene matches. The CDR3 nucleotides are TGTGCCAGCAGCAGAGCCGGGACAGGGAATGTGCAGTACTTC. Its protein is CASSRAGTGNVQYF.

CDR3: CASSRLESSYNEQFF. CDR3 DNA: TGCGCCAGCAGCCGACTAGAAAGCTCCTACAATGAGCAGTTCTTC. The V and J genes are TRBV5-1 and TRBJ2-1; D is perhaps TRBD2 (6 bases). The V end lost 4 bases, the J end lost 0 bases, and 11 bases lay between the germline ends. The CDR3 loop spans 15 amino acids. Germline values: CDR1 SGHRS, CDR2 YFSETQ.

J is TRBJ2-1 and V is TRBV27; the match to TRBD2 covers 9 bases. The V segment lost 4 bases and the J segment 8 bases; nucleotides outside the gene matches: 15. This CDR3 contains 17 residues. Looked up from germline, CDR1 is MNHEY and CDR2 is SMNVEV (reference sequence). This CDR3 is CASSSERAGGPRDEQFF. The CDR3 DNA is TGTGCCAGCAGTTCCGAGCGTGCGGGAGGGCCGAGGGATGAGCAGTTCTTC.

The gene calls are TRBV10-1 and TRBJ2-7; 9 bases line up with TRBD2. Germline loops: CDR1 WNHNN, CDR2 SYGVQD (reference sequence). The CDR3 covers 18 residues. The V gene end was trimmed by 3 bases and the J gene end by 5 bases; junction bases not matched to a gene: 17. CDR3 sequence: CASSDKWIAGGPVHEQYF. CDR3 sequence (DNA): TGCGCCAGCAGTGATAAATGGATTGCGGGAGGGCCGGTCCACGAGCAGTACTTC.

The chain has TRBV9 and TRBJ2-3; 7 nucleotides match TRBD2. CDR1 SGDLS and CDR2 YYNGEE come from the germline V gene. This CDR3 contains 14 residues. V gave up 0 bases and J gave up 5 bases; unmatched junction bases: 3. The CDR3 is CASSVAGGRDTQYF. The DNA for the CDR3 is TGTGCCAGCAGCGTAGCGGGAGGTAGAGATACGCAGTATTTT.

The CDR3 protein is CASSQELGLIGDTQYF. The CDR3 bases are TGCGCCAGCAGCCAAGAGCTAGGATTAATAGGAGATACGCAGTATTTT. This chain links TRBV4-3 with TRBJ2-3; no firm D call. The CDR3 covers 16 residues. The V and J ends lost 0 bases and 5 bases respectively, with 15 bases between them. Per germline, CDR1 LGHNA and CDR2 YSLEER.

The CDR3 protein is CARGSGTRPYNEQFF. For the CDR3, the DNA is TGTGCCAGGGGGTCGGGGACTAGACCTTACAATGAGCAGTTCTTC. The genes are TRBV2 and TRBJ2-1, with TRBD2 identical over 8 bases. The CDR3 consists of 15 residues. The germline V gene encodes CDR1 SNHLY and CDR2 FYNNEI. With V trimmed by 9 bases and J by 4 bases, 11 bases remained unmatched. Full variable domain (remainder filled in from reference TRBV2 and TRBJ2-1): EPEVTQTPSHQVTQMGQEVILRCVPISNHLYFYWYRQILGQKVEFLVSFYNNEISEKSEIFDDQFSVERPDGSNFTLKIRSTKLEDSAMYFCARGSGTRPYNEQFFGPGTRLTVL.

V and J are TRBV12-1 and TRBJ1-2. TRBV12-1 is flagged as a pseudogene. The CDR3 length is 14 residues. In DNA, the CDR3 is TGTGCCAGCACTGGGGGGGTGAAAAACTATGGCTACACCTTC. Translation gives CASTGGVKNYGYTF.

The chain employs TRBV30 and TRBJ2-5; tentatively, D is TRBD2 (5 bases). The germline CDR1 and CDR2 sequences are GTSNPN and SVGIG (reference sequence). The germline V and J ends were trimmed by 2 bases and 2 bases, with 15 bases remaining between them. The CDR3 has 15 residues. The CDR3: CAWSTDLGWQETQYF. CDR3 DNA sequence: TGTGCCTGGAGTACGGACTTGGGGTGGCAAGAGACCCAGTACTTC.

The chain has TRBV11-3 and TRBJ2-1; D is possibly TRBD2 (7 bases). The V gene's germline CDR1 is SGHNT and CDR2 YENEEA. The V end was cut by 5 bases, the J end by 2 bases, with 16 bases between. This CDR3 contains 16 residues. The CDR3 sequence is CASSAVPGGAYNEQFF. For the CDR3, the DNA is TGTGCCAGCAGCGCGGTACCGGGGGGCGCCTACAATGAGCAGTTCTTC.